This TCR beta chain was documented in a study of T cell responses to AZD1222 COVID-19 vaccine (dated by TCRdb to about 2021). Some background on the complete study: TCR sequencing covered roughly 230 trial participants: 200 to 220 given two doses of AZD1222 and 26 given two doses of MenACWY control vaccine. Enrollment into the trials was organized by age into subgroups of 18-55, 56-69 and 70-plus years, and those subgroups contained roughly 150, 30 and 60 TCR-sequenced participants, respectively.

V and J are trimmed by 2 bases and 3 bases, and the gene matches miss 3 bases of the junction. According to the germline V gene, CDR1 reads SGHTA and CDR2 reads FQGNSA. Taken from cysteine to phenylalanine, the CDR3 has 15 residues. Of all the DNA, just the CDR3 is kept, 45 bases in frame from base 1. The CDR3 regions of human TCRbeta chains were subjected to immunosequencing. The study's own analysis went as follows. TCRs in the repertoires were compared against a reference library of SARS-CoV-2-specific TCRs that had been generated with the MIRA antigen-specificity platform. Breadth was defined as the fraction of unique TCRs that were SARS-CoV-2-associated, and depth was defined as the fraction of total T cells that were SARS-CoV-2-associated. Using the MIRA data, every spike-specific TCR was mapped to the spike region that the TCR reacted to and assigned to either a CD4 or a CD8 class. Log10-transformed breadth and depth values were compared by one-way ANOVA with Sidak's multiple comparisons tests. TCRdb retrieved this table from immuneACCESS and kept in-frame rearrangements only. Not all clones are present; in checked studies, unresolved V genes account for under half, and no reason is known for the remainder. The DNA gave D and trimming, while V, J and clone size come from that table. This sample has some 69,000 clones in its table, and around 80% of those were observed once. The ten largest clones add up to about 14% of the sample.

This sample's time point label indicates: about 28 days (+/-7) after the second vaccine dose. Because spike-specific TCR depth and breadth did not differ between the two schedules, AZD1222 recipients who got a second dose at roughly 4 weeks were pooled with those who got a second dose at roughly 12 weeks. Samples from vaccinated people were obtained from the UK trials COV001 and COV002, which included a single-blind randomized controlled phase 2/3 trial of AZD1222 (ChAdOx1 nCoV-19) in healthy adults. For TCRbeta chain sequencing, PBMC samples from trial participants were taken at day 0 and at day 28 after the second dose. General study outcomes and caveats: Conclusions about previously exposed vaccinees are limited, since just a handful of AZD1222 recipients were seropositive for SARS-CoV-2 at baseline. Spike-specific TCR breadth and depth rose significantly after two AZD1222 doses compared with day 0 and with MenACWY recipients. Because no day 14 peak-response samples were available, the repertoires could be characterized only after the peak T cell response. The vaccine-associated CD4 TCRs covered the entire spike protein, and the dominant responses fell in regions 160-218 and 743-854. Participants were mostly white British and included more females than males, and it was suggested by the authors that clonal diversity may have been underestimated. Reportedly, close to half of the unique spike-specific TCRs recognized epitopes lying outside the regions that are mutated in the B.1.351 and B.1.1.7 variants. In the small 56-69-year group, the increase in depth fell short of significance, most likely because of low power.

This clone was found a few times. It has no known antigen specificity. It has no much larger one-base neighbor in the sample; base qualities were not kept. The sample consisted of peripheral blood, taken 28 days after the second AZD1222 dose. The V gene is TRBV7-2 and the J gene is TRBJ2-5; 10 bases in the junction line up with TRBD1. The TCR comes from an adult who received the AZD1222 COVID-19 vaccine. The nucleotide sequence reads TGTGCCAGCAGCTTAATCGGGACAGGGGAAGAGACCCAGTACTTC. Its protein product is CASSLIGTGEETQYF.